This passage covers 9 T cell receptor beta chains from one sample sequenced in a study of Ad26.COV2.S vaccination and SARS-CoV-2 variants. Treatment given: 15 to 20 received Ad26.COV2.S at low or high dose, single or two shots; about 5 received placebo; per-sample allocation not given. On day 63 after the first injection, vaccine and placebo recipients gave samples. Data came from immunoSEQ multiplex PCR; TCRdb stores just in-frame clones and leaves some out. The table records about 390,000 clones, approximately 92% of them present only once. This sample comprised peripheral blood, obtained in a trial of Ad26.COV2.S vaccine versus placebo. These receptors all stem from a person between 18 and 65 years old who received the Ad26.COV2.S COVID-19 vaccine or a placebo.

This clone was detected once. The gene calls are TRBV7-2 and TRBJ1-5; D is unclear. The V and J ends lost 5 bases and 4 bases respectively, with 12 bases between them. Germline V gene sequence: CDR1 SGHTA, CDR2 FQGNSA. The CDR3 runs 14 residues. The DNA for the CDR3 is TGTGCCAGCAGCCCCAAGCCCCGAAATCAGCCCCAGCATTTT. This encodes CASSPKPRNQPQHF.

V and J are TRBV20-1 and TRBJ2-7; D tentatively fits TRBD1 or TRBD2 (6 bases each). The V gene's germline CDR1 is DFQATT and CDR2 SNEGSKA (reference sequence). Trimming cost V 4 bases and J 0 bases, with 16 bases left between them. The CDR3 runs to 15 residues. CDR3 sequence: CSATERGVSSYEQYF. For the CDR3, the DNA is TGCAGTGCTACTGAGAGGGGGGTAAGCTCCTACGAGCAGTACTTC.

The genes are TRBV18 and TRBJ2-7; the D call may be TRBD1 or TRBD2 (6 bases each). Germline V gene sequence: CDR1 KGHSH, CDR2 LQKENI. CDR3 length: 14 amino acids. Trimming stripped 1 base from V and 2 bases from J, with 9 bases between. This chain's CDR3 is CASSPLRGAYEQYF. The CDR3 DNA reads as TGTGCCAGCTCACCACTTAGGGGGGCCTACGAGCAGTACTTC.

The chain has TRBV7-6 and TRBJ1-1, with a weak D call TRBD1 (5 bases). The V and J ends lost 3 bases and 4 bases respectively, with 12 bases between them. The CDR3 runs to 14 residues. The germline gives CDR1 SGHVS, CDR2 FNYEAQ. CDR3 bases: TGTGCCAGCAGCTTCGGGGGGAGAGGCACTGAAGCTTTCTTT. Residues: CASSFGGRGTEAFF.

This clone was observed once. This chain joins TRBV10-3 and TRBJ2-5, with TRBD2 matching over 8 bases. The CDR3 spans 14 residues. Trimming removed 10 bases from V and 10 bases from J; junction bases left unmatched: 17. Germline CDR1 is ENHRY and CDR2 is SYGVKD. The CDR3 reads CATLSGTSKGIQYF. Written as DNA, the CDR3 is TGTGCCACCCTTTCTGGGACTAGTAAGGGGATCCAGTACTTC.

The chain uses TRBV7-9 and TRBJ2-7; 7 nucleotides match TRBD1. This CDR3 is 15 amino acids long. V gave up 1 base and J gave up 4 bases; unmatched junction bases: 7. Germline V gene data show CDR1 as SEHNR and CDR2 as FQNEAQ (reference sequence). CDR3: CASSLGQGRGYEQYF. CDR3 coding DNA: TGTGCCAGCAGCTTAGGACAGGGTCGGGGATACGAGCAGTACTTC.

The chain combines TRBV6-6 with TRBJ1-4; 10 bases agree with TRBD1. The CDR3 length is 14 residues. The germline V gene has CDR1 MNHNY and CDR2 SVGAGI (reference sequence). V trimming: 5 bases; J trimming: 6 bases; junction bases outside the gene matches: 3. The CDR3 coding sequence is TGTGCCAGCAGTGGGGACAGGGGCGATGAAAAACTGTTTTTT. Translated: CASSGDRGDEKLFF.

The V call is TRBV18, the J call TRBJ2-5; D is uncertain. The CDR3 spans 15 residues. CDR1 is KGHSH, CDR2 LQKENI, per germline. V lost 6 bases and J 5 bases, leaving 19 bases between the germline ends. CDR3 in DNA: TGTGCCAGCTCTGCGGACGAGGTTTATGGTGAGACCCAGTACTTC. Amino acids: CASSADEVYGETQYF.

The CDR3 spells CASSQGPTTYGYTF. Here the CDR3 DNA reads TGTGCCAGCAGCCAGGGGCCTACAACCTATGGCTACACCTTC. The chain uses TRBV6-5 and TRBJ1-2; tentatively, D is TRBD1 (6 bases). From germline, CDR1 is MNHEY and CDR2 SVGAGI. Trimming left V 6 bases short and J 4 bases short, with 15 bases between. CDR3 length: 14 amino acids.